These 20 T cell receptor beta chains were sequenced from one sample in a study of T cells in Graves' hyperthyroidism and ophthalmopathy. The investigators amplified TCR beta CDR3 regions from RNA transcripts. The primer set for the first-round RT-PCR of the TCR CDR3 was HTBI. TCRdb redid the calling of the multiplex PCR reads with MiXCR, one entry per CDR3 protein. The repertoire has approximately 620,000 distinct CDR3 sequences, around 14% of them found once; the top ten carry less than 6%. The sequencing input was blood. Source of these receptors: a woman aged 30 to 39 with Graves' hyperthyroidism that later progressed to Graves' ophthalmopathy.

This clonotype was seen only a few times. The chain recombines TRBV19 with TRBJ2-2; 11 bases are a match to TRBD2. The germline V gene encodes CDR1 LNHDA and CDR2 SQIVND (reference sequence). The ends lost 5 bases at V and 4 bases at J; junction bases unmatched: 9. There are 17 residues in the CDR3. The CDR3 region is CASSPPSGRLSTGELFF. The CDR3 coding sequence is TGTGCCAGTAGTCCCCCTAGCGGGAGGCTCTCCACCGGGGAGCTGTTTTTT.

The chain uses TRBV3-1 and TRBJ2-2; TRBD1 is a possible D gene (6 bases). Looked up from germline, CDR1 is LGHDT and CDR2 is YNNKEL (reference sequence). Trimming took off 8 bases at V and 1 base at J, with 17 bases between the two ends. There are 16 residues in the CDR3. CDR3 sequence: CASEEGGRQNTGELFF. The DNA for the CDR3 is TGTGCCAGCGAAGAAGGGGGTCGCCAGAACACCGGGGAGCTGTTTTTT.

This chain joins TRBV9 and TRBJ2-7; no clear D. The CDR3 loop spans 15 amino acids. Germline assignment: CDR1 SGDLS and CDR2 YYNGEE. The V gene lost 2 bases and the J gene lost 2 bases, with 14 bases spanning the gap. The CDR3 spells CASSVNAGPTYEQYF. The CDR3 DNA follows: TGTGCCAGCAGCGTTAATGCCGGGCCTACCTACGAGCAGTACTTC.

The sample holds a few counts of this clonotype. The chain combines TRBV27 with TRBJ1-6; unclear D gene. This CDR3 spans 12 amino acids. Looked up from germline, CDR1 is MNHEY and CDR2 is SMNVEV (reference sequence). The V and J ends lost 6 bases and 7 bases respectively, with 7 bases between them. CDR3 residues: CASSRLNSPLHF. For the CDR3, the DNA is TGTGCCAGCAGCCGTCTCAATTCACCCCTCCACTTT.

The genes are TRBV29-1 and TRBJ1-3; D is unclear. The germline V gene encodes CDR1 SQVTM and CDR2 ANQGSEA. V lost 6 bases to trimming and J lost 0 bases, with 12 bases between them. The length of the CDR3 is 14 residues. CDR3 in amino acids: CSVWEQFSGNTIYF. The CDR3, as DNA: TGCAGCGTCTGGGAACAGTTCTCTGGAAACACCATATATTTT.

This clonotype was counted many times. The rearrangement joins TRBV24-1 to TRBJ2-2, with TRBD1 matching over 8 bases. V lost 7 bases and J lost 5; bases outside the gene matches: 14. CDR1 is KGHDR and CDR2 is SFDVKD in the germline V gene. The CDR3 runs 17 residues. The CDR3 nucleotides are TGTGCCACCAGGGGGGACCAGGGGGCAGGATGGACCGGGGAGCTGTTTTTT. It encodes CATRGDQGAGWTGELFF.

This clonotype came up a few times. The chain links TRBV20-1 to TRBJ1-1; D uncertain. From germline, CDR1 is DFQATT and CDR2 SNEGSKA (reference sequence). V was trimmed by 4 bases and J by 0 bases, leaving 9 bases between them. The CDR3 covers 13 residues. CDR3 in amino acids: CSAIPGMNTEAFF. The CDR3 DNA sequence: TGCAGTGCTATCCCGGGGATGAACACTGAAGCTTTCTTT.

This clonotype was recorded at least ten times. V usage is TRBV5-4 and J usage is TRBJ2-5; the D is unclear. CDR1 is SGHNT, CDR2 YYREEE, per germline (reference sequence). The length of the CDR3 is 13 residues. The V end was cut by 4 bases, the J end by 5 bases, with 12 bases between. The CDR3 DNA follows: TGTGCCAGCAGCCAGGTCGGAAGGGAGACCCAGTACTTC. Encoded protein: CASSQVGRETQYF.

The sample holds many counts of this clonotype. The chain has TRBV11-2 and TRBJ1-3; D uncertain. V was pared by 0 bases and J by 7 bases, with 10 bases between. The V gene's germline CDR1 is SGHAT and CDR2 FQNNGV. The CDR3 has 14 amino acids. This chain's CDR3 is CASSLDLGGNTIYF. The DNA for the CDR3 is TGTGCCAGCAGCTTAGATTTGGGCGGGAACACCATATATTTT.

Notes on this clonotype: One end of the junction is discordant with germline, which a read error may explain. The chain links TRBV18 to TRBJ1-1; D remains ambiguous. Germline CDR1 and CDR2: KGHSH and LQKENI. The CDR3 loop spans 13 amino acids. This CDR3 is CASSPLAGIEAFF. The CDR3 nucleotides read TGTGCCAGCTCACCACTCGCGGGCATTGAAGCTTTTTTT.

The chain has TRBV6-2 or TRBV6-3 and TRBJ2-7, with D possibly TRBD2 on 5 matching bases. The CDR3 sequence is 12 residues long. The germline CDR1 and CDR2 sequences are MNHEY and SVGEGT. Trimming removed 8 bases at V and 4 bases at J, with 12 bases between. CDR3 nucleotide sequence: TGTGCCAGCCAAGAACTAGGATACGAGCAGTACTTC. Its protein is CASQELGYEQYF.

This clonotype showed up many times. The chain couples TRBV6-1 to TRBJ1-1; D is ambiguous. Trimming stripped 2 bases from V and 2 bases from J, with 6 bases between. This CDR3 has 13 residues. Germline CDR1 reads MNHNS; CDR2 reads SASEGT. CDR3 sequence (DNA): TGTGCCAGCAGTGAAAGGGATAACACTGAAGCTTTCTTT. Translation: CASSERDNTEAFF.

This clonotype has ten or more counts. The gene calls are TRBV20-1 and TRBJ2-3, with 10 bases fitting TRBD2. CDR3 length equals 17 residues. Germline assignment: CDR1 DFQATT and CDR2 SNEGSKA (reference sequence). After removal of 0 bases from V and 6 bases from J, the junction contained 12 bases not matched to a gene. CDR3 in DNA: TGCAGTGCTAGAGATCGCAGGCTAGCGGGAGTTCCGGATACGCAGTATTTT. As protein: CSARDRRLAGVPDTQYF.

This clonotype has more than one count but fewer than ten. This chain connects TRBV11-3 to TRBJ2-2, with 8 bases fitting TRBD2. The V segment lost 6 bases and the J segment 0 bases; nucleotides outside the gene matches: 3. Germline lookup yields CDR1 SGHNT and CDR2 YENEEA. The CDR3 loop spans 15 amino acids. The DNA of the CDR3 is TGTGCCAGCAGGCTAGCGGGCCCGAACACCGGGGAGCTGTTTTTT. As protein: CASRLAGPNTGELFF.

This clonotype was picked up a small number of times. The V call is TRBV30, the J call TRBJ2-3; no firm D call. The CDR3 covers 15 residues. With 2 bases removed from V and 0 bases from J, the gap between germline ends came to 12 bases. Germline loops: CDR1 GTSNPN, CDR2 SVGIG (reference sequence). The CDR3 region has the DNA TGTGCCTGGAGTACCCCTCCGGCTAGCACAGATACGCAGTATTTT. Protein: CAWSTPPASTDTQYF. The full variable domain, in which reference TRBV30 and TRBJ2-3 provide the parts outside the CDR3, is SQTIHQWPATLVQPVGSPLSLECTVEGTSNPNLYWYRQAAGRGLQLLFYSVGIGQISSEVPQNLSASRPQDRQFILSSKKLLLSDSGFYLCAWSTPPASTDTQYFGPGTRLTVL.

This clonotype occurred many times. CDR3 in DNA: TGCGCCAGCAGCCAGGGGGGGACGGCCCCCGAGACCCAGTACTTC. It yields the protein CASSQGGTAPETQYF. The chain couples TRBV4-3 to TRBJ2-5, with TRBD2 matching 7 bases. The germline V gene encodes CDR1 LGHNA and CDR2 YSLEER. The ends lost 3 bases at V and 5 bases at J; junction bases unmatched: 9. The CDR3 extends over 15 amino acids.

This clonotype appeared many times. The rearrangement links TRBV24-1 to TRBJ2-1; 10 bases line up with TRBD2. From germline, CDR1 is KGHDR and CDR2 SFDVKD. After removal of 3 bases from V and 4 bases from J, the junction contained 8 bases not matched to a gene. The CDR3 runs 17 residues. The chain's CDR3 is CATSDRPASGRYNEQFF. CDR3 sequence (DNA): TGTGCCACCAGTGATCGACCAGCTAGCGGGAGATACAATGAGCAGTTCTTC.

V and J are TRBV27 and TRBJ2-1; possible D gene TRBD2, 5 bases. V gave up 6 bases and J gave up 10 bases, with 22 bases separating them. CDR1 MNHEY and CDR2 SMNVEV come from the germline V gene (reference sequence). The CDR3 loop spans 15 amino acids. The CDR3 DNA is TGTGCCAGCAGAGAGACAAGGACTCTCCTTAGGGAGCAGTTCTTC. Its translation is CASRETRTLLREQFF.

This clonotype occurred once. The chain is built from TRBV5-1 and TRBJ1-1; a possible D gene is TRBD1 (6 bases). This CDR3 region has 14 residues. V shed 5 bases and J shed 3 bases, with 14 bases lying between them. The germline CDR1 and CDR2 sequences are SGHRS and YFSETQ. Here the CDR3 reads CASREGPGDTEAFF. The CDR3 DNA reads TGCGCCAGCAGGGAAGGTCCAGGGGACACTGAAGCTTTCTTT.

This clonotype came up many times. CDR3 bases: TGTGCCTGGACTACCGGATTTTACACTGAAGCTTTCTTT. Protein product: CAWTTGFYTEAFF. The rearrangement links TRBV30 to TRBJ1-1; D gene unclear. Per germline, CDR1 GTSNPN and CDR2 SVGIG (reference sequence). This CDR3 has 13 residues. Trimming removed 4 bases at V and 3 bases at J, with 12 bases between.